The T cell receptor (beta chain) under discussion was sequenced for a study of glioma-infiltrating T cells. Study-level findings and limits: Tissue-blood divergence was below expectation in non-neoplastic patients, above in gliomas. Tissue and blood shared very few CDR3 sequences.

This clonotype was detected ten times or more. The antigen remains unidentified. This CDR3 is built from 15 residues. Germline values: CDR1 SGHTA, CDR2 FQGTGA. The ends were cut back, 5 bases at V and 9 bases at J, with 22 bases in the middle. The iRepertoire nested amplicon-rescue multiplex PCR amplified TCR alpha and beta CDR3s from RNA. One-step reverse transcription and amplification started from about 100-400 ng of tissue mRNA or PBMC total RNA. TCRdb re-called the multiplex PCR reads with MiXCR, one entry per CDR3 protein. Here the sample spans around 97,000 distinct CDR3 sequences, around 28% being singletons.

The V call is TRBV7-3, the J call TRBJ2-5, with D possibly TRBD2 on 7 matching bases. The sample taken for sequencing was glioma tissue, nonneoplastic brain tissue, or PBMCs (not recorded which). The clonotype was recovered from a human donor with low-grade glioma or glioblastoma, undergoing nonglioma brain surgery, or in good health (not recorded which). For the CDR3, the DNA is TGTGCCAGCAGCCCGGGGGCTAGCGGACAAGGGGCCCAGTACTTC. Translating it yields CASSPGASGQGAQYF.